This T cell receptor beta chain comes out of a study of metastatic and nonmetastatic thyroid tumors. Study at large: It was across blood and tumor or nodule tissue from malignant and benign thyroid patients that repertoires were compared. The study, taken as a whole, reports: Versus benign nodules, malignant thyroid tumors reportedly had significantly higher TCR beta diversity, in blood and tumor.

Trimming removed 5 bases at V and 0 bases at J, with 14 bases between. Germline V CDR1 and CDR2: SNHLY, FYNNEI. The CDR3 is made up of 15 amino acids. This clone is classed as medium-sized. Its antigen is as yet unknown. No treatment of any kind had been given to any patient before thyroid surgery. In the authors' workflow: Clinicopathological groups differed in CDR3, with these differences serving to build a distant-metastasis classifier for papillary thyroid cancer. TCRdb redid the clone calls on the PCR reads using MiXCR. V and J calls and clone size were set by TCRdb, not the authors. The sample holds 9,600 or so clones; around 9.9% are singletons and the top ten take roughly 7.1%.

The sequencing sample was made of tumor tissue. This receptor was taken from a female donor with papillary thyroid cancer or a benign thyroid nodule (not recorded which). Some clones in this sample may be carry-over from other donors' samples. The rearrangement links TRBV2 to TRBJ2-7, with a weak D call TRBD1 (7 bases). CDR3 DNA: TGTGCCAGCAGTCGACAGGGAGGAGCCTCCTACGAGCAGTACTTC. Protein sequence: CASSRQGGASYEQYF.